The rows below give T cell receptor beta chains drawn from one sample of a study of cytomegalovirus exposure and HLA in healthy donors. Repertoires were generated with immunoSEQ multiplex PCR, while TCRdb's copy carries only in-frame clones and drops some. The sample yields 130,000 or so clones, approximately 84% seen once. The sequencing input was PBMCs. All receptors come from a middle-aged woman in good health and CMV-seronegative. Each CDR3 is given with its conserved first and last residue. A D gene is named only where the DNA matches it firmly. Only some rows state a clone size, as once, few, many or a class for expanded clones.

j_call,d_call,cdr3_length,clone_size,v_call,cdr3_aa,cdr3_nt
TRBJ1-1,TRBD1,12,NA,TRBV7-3,CASSSNRGPAFF,TGTGCCAGCAGCTCCAACAGGGGGCCGGCTTTCTTT
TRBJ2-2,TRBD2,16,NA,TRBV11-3,CASSPGRGAHDGELFF,TGTGCCAGCAGCCCCGGGCGGGGGGCGCATGACGGGGAGCTGTTTTTT
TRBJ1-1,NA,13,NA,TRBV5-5,CASSPTGIAEAFF,TGTGCCAGCAGCCCGACAGGTATCGCTGAAGCTTTCTTT
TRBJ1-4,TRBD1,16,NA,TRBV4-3,CASSQGAGTVGEKLFF,TGCGCCAGCAGCCAGGGAGCCGGGACAGTTGGAGAAAAACTGTTTTTT
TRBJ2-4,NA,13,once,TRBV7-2,CASSLVGKNIQYF,TGTGCCAGCAGCTTGGTCGGCAAAAACATTCAGTACTTC
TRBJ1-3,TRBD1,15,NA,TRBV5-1,CASSWGQNSGNTIYF,TGCGCCAGCAGCTGGGGACAGAACTCTGGAAACACCATATATTTT
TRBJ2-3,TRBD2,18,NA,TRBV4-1,CASSQELAEVAGTDTQYF,TGCGCCAGCAGCCAAGAACTAGCGGAGGTGGCAGGCACAGATACGCAGTATTTT
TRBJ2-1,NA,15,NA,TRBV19,CASSSDRLSYNEQFF,TGTGCCAGTAGCAGTGACAGGCTCTCCTACAATGAGCAGTTCTTC
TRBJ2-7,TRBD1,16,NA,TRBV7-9,CASSPGTGGNSYEQYF,TGTGCCAGCAGCCCCGGGACAGGGGGGAACTCCTACGAGCAGTACTTC
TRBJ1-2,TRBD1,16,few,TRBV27,CASSLSGQGRDYGYTF,TGTGCCAGCAGTTTATCTGGACAGGGAAGGGACTATGGCTACACCTTC
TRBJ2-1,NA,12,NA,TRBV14,CASSHVTQGQFF,TGTGCCAGCAGCCATGTTACGCAGGGGCAGTTCTTC
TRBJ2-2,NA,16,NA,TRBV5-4,CASSLNGVVNTGELFF,TGTGCCAGCAGCTTGAACGGAGTGGTGAACACCGGGGAGCTGTTTTTT
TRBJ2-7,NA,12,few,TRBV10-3,CAITLQGGEQYF,TGTGCCATCACTTTACAGGGCGGGGAGCAGTACTTC
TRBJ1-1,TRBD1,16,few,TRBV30,CAWSYSGTVMNTEAFF,TGTGCCTGGAGTTATTCTGGGACAGTTATGAACACTGAAGCTTTCTTT
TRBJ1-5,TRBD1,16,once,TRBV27,CASSSGQTNSNQPQHF,TGTGCCAGCAGTTCGGGACAGACGAATAGCAATCAGCCCCAGCATTTT
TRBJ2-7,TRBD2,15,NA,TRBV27,CASSSLAGPRPEQYF,TGTGCCAGCAGTTCCCTAGCGGGTCCACGGCCCGAGCAGTACTTC
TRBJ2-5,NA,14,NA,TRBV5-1,CASSPSRAGETQYF,TGCGCCAGCAGCCCGTCGCGGGCCGGGGAGACCCAGTACTTC
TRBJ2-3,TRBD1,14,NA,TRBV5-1,CASRRQGAVDTQYF,TGCGCCAGCAGAAGACAGGGGGCTGTTGATACGCAGTATTTT
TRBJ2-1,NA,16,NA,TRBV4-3,CASSLAGTGGKNEQFF,TGCGCCAGCAGCCTTGCTGGCACAGGTGGTAAAAATGAGCAGTTCTTC
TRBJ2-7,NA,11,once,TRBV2,CASSYNYEQYF,TGTGCCAGCAGTTATAACTACGAGCAGTACTTC
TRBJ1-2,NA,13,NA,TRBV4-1,CASSQEQVYGYTF,TGCGCCAGCAGCCAAGAGCAGGTCTATGGCTACACCTTC
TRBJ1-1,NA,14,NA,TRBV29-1,CSVIGQRIGTEAFF,TGCAGCGTCATAGGACAGCGGATAGGCACTGAAGCTTTCTTT
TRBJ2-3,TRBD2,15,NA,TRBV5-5,CASSTSGRAIDTQYF,TGTGCCAGCAGCACAAGCGGGAGGGCGATAGATACGCAGTATTTT
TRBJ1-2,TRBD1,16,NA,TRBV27,CASRKYNRGPAGGYTF,TGTGCCAGCAGGAAATACAACAGGGGGCCGGCAGGCGGCTACACCTTC
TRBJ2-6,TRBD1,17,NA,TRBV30,CAWSSGTGNSGANVLTF,TGTGCCTGGAGTTCCGGGACAGGGAACTCTGGGGCCAACGTCCTGACTTTC
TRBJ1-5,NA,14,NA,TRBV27,CASSLVGSNQPQHF,TGTGCCAGCAGTCTAGTGGGTAGCAATCAGCCCCAGCATTTT
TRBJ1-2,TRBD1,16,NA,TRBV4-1,CTSSQDSQGAGAGYTF,TGCACCAGCAGCCAAGATTCACAGGGGGCGGGAGCTGGCTACACCTTC
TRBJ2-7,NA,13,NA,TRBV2,CASGSVPSYEQYF,TGTGCCAGCGGGAGTGTACCTTCCTACGAGCAGTACTTC
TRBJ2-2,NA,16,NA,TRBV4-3,CASSQEGGGATGELFF,TGCGCCAGCAGCCAAGAGGGCGGGGGCGCCACCGGGGAGCTGTTTTTT
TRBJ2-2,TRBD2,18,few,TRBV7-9,CSSSLAGTSGSLIGELFF,TGTTCCAGCAGCTTAGCGGGGACTAGCGGGAGTTTAATCGGGGAGCTGTTTTTT
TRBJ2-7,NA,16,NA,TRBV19,CASSITTGGWAYEQYF,TGTGCCAGTAGTATAACGACAGGAGGTTGGGCCTACGAGCAGTACTTC
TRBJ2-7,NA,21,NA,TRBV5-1,CASSLASRGRGATSRSYEQYF,TGCGCCAGCAGCTTGGCATCGCGGGGTCGGGGGGCGACTAGCAGATCCTACGAGCAGTACTTC
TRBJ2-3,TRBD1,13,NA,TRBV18,CASSGQSTDTQYF,TGTGCCAGCTCGGGACAGAGCACAGATACGCAGTATTTT
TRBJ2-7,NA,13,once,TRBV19,CASTSGVYREQYF,TGTGCCAGTACGTCAGGGGTCTATCGCGAGCAGTACTTC
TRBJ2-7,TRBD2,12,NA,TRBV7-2,CASSPPAGGRYF,TGTGCCAGCAGCCCGCCGGCGGGAGGACGGTACTTC
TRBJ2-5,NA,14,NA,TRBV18,CASSPTGGGETQYF,TGTGCCAGCTCACCGACAGGAGGAGGAGAGACCCAGTACTTC
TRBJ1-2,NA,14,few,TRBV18,CASSPTGFNYGYTF,TGTGCCAGCTCACCGACAGGTTTCAACTATGGCTACACCTTC
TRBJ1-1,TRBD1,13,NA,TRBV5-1,CASSQQGVTEAFF,TGCGCCAGCAGCCAACAGGGGGTTACTGAAGCTTTCTTT
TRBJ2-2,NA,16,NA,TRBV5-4,CASSQGVGADTGELFF,TGTGCCAGCAGCCAAGGAGTGGGGGCGGACACCGGGGAGCTGTTTTTT
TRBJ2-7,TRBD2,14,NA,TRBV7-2,CASSLSGSSYEQYF,TGTGCCAGCAGCCTGAGCGGGAGCTCCTACGAGCAGTACTTC
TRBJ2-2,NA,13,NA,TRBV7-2,CASSLSGAGELFF,TGTGCCAGCAGCTTATCCGGAGCCGGGGAGCTGTTTTTT
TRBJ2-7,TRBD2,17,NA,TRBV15,CATSRLGLAGNSYEQYF,TGTGCCACCAGCAGGCTAGGACTAGCGGGAAACTCCTACGAGCAGTACTTC
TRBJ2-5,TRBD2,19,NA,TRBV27,CASSPLTTSGRVNQETQYF,TGTGCCAGCAGTCCCTTAACGACTAGCGGGAGGGTCAACCAAGAGACCCAGTACTTC
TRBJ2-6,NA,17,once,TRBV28,CASSLLGTRAGANVLTF,TGTGCCAGCAGTTTACTTGGAACCAGGGCTGGGGCCAACGTCCTGACTTTC
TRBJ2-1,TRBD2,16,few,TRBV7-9,CASTFDSGGSYNEQFF,TGTGCCAGCACCTTCGACTCGGGAGGTTCCTACAATGAGCAGTTCTTC
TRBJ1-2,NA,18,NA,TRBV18,CASSPPLAETALNYGYTF,TGTGCCAGCTCACCACCTCTAGCGGAGACAGCACTTAACTATGGCTACACCTTC